This is a list of T cell receptor beta chains from one sample in a study of long-term antiretroviral therapy in people with HIV. Clones were sequenced by immunoSEQ multiplex PCR, and TCRdb holds only the in-frame ones, with some missing. This sample yields 20,000 to 25,000 clones, of which under 80% are seen a single time; roughly 12% belongs to the top ten. The material was unsorted PBMCs, obtained 1.1 years before starting antiretroviral therapy. These receptors all stem from a woman aged 40 to 50 with HIV. The CDR3 runs from the conserved cysteine through the conserved F or W. The D gene is left open where the match is weak. Size values are once, few and many counts, or a class for expanded clones, and some rows have none.

16	TRBV30	-	TRBD1	TRBJ2-1	TGTGCCTGGAGTCCTCGTAGGGACAGGGCAAACAATGAGCAGTTCTTC	CAWSPRRDRANNEQFF
13	TRBV29-1	-	-	TRBJ1-3	TGCAGCGCCCAGGAGTCCTCTGGAAACACCATATATTTT	CSAQESSGNTIYF
12	TRBV7-8	few	TRBD2	TRBJ2-7	TGTGCCACCAGGACTAGCGGGAGCGAGCAGTACTTC	CATRTSGSEQYF
15	TRBV5-1	-	TRBD1	TRBJ1-2	TGCGCCAGCAGCCTCGGGACAGGGGGCAATGGTGGCTACACCTTC	CASSLGTGGNGGYTF
15	TRBV6-5	-	TRBD1	TRBJ1-2	TGTGCCAGCAGTTACCCGGGACAGGGGTGGGATGGCTACACCTTC	CASSYPGQGWDGYTF
15	TRBV11-2	-	-	TRBJ2-5	TGTGCCAGCAGCTTAGTGACGGCAGACAAAGAGACCCAGTACTTC	CASSLVTADKETQYF
14	TRBV10-2	-	-	TRBJ1-4	TGCGCCAGCAGTGAGTCGTTCGGGGTTGAAAAACTGTTTTTT	CASSESFGVEKLFF
11	TRBV10-2	-	-	TRBJ1-1	TGCGCCAGCAGTGAGGGGTTTGAAGCTTTCTTT	CASSEGFEAFF
14	TRBV2	-	-	TRBJ1-2	TGTGCCAGCACCGGAGACGCCCAGACCTATGGCTACACCTTC	CASTGDAQTYGYTF
13	TRBV7-9	-	-	TRBJ1-1	TGTGCCAGCAGCTTAGTCGAGAACACTGAAGCTTTCTTT	CASSLVENTEAFF
14	TRBV6-5	once	TRBD2	TRBJ2-1	TGTGCCAGCAGTCTAACTTCTAGCGGGGGTGAGCAGTTCTTC	CASSLTSSGGEQFF
13	TRBV5-4	-	-	TRBJ2-7	TGTGCCTTCAAGTCGGGGAAGGACTACGAGCAGTACTTC	CAFKSGKDYEQYF
16	TRBV4-3	-	-	TRBJ1-2	TGCGCCAGCAGCCAAGCTATGCAGGGTTGGGGCTATGGCTACACCTTC	CASSQAMQGWGYGYTF
13	TRBV6-6	-	-	TRBJ1-5	TGTGCCAGCAGGGGAGATAGCAATCAGCCCCAGCATTTT	CASRGDSNQPQHF
15	TRBV2	few	-	TRBJ2-7	TGTGCCAGCAGTGAATTCCGGCAGGGCGACTACGAGCAGTACTTC	CASSEFRQGDYEQYF
15	TRBV10-3	-	TRBD2	TRBJ2-1	TGTGCCATCAGTCCCGGGACTAGTGGAGGAGATGAGCAGTTCTTC	CAISPGTSGGDEQFF
16	TRBV11-2	-	-	TRBJ2-1	TGTGCCAGCAGCTTATCCGGGCGGAGCTCCTACAATGAGCAGTTCTTC	CASSLSGRSSYNEQFF
14	TRBV7-9	-	-	TRBJ2-2	TGTGCCAGCAGCTCGACACCAAACACCGGGGAGCTGTTTTTT	CASSSTPNTGELFF
12	TRBV10-3	-	-	TRBJ2-5	TGTGCCATCAGTGAAGACCAAGAGACCCAGTACTTC	CAISEDQETQYF
15	TRBV6-1	-	TRBD1	TRBJ2-7	TGTGCCAGCAGTGGCCCTACAGGGGTGACTTACGAGCAGTACTTC	CASSGPTGVTYEQYF
12	TRBV7-9	-	-	TRBJ1-3	TGTGCCAGCAGCTTCGGGGAAGACACCATATATTTT	CASSFGEDTIYF
12	TRBV7-9	few	TRBD1	TRBJ2-7	TGTGCCAGCCGCAGGGGGCCCTACGAGCAGTACTTC	CASRRGPYEQYF
12	TRBV5-4	few	TRBD1	TRBJ1-2	TGTGCCAGCCCCGGGACAGGGGGCGGCTACACCTTC	CASPGTGGGYTF
15	TRBV2	-	-	TRBJ2-7	TGTGCCAGCAGTGAAACCCTAGCCACCCGCTGGGAGCAGTACTTC	CASSETLATRWEQYF
13	TRBV29-1	-	-	TRBJ2-3	TGCAGCGTTGACAGACTAGAGACAGATACGCAGTATTTT	CSVDRLETDTQYF
12	TRBV5-5	-	-	TRBJ1-2	TGTGCCAGCAGCTCCAATTCCTATGGCTACACCTTC	CASSSNSYGYTF
12	TRBV5-1	few	-	TRBJ2-7	TGCGCCAGCACTAGCGCGAACTACGAGCAGTACTTC	CASTSANYEQYF
11	TRBV7-6	-	-	TRBJ2-2	TGTGCCAGCAGCTTATTCGGGGAGCTGTTTTTT	CASSLFGELFF
16	TRBV19	few	TRBD1	TRBJ1-2	TGTGCCAGTAGTATGGGCAGGGGGCCGGTTTACTATGGCTACACCTTC	CASSMGRGPVYYGYTF
13	TRBV11-3	-	-	TRBJ1-2	TGTGCCAGCAGCTTAGGTCAATTGTGGTTCTACACCTTC	CASSLGQLWFYTF
13	TRBV19	-	-	TRBJ1-2	TGTGCCAGTAATAACAGAGCTAACTATGGCTACACCTTC	CASNNRANYGYTF
14	TRBV11-3	-	TRBD2	TRBJ2-7	TGTGCCAGCAGCCTAGCGGGGGGGCGGTACGAGCAGTACTTC	CASSLAGGRYEQYF
12	TRBV30	-	-	TRBJ2-7	TGTGCCTGGCGAGGGGGGGCCTACGAGCAGTACTTC	CAWRGGAYEQYF
10	TRBV19	-	-	TRBJ2-4	TGTGCCAGCCAAGGGGACATTCAGTACTTC	CASQGDIQYF
18	TRBV2	-	TRBD1	TRBJ1-5	TGTGCCAGCAGTGGAGATAAGGGACAGGGCCATAGCAATCAGCCCCAGCATTTT	CASSGDKGQGHSNQPQHF
15	TRBV5-6	-	-	TRBJ2-1	TGTGCCAGCAGCTTGTCAAATCCATCCTACAATGAGCAGTTCTTC	CASSLSNPSYNEQFF
14	TRBV6-6	-	-	TRBJ1-1	TGTGCCAGCAGTTCTCCGCAGATGAACACTGAAGCTTTCTTT	CASSSPQMNTEAFF